This entry lists 5 T cell receptor beta chains sequenced from one sample in a study of T cell responses to AZD1222 COVID-19 vaccine. Measured with immunoSEQ multiplex PCR; TCRdb has only the in-frame clones, and not every one. The top ten clones hold 2.5% to 3% of a sample with approximately 190,000 clones, around 87% of them seen once. The specimen was peripheral blood, collected on day 0 of MenACWY control vaccination. The receptor set was obtained from an adult in good health.

The chain has TRBV6-1 and TRBJ1-2; the D is unclear. The V gene lost 1 base and the J gene lost 6 bases, with 15 bases spanning the gap. CDR1 is MNHNS, CDR2 SASEGT, per germline. The CDR3 consists of 15 residues. For the CDR3, the DNA is TGTGCCAGCAGTGAAGAGGCAGGAGCTAGCCATGGCTACACCTTC. Amino acids: CASSEEAGASHGYTF.

The chain recombines TRBV9 with TRBJ1-1; D is uncertain. Germline V gene data show CDR1 as SGDLS and CDR2 as YYNGEE. Trimming pared 0 bases from V and 7 bases from J, leaving 10 bases between. This CDR3 has 13 residues. CDR3 nucleotide sequence: TGTGCCAGCAGCGTAGTATGGCGGGGTGAAGCTTTCTTT. Translating gives CASSVVWRGEAFF.

V is TRBV27 and J is TRBJ2-6, with 13 bases lining up with TRBD2. The CDR3 is made up of 16 amino acids. The V gene's germline CDR1 is MNHEY and CDR2 SMNVEV (reference sequence). J was trimmed by 2 bases and V by 8 bases; bases with no gene match: 3. The CDR3 spells CASSLAGGTGANVLTF. CDR3 DNA: TGTGCCAGCTCACTAGCGGGGGGGACTGGGGCCAACGTCCTGACTTTC. The full variable domain, completed using reference TRBV27 and TRBJ2-6, is EAQVTQNPRYLITVTGKKLTVTCSQNMNHEYMSWYRQDPGLGLRQIYYSMNVEVTDKGDVPEGYKVSRKEKRNFPLILESPSPNQTSLYFCASSLAGGTGANVLTFGAGSRLTVL.

The chain couples TRBV14 to TRBJ2-3, with unresolved D. The V and J ends lost 2 bases and 2 bases respectively, with 20 bases between them. From germline, CDR1 is SGHDN and CDR2 FVKESK. The CDR3 extends over 18 amino acids. The CDR3 DNA is TGTGCCAGCAGCCAATCTAGTGCCGCCTTTTGGGACACAGATACGCAGTATTTT. It translates to CASSQSSAAFWDTDTQYF.

CDR3 sequence (DNA): TGTGCCAGCAGCCAATCCCCCGGGACCACCTACGAGCAGTACTTC. Translation gives CASSQSPGTTYEQYF. The gene calls are TRBV16 and TRBJ2-7; D tentatively reads TRBD1 or TRBD2 (5 bases each). The germline V gene has CDR1 KGHSY and CDR2 FQNENV. The V end lost 0 bases, the J end lost 2 bases, and 11 bases lay between the germline ends. The CDR3 runs to 15 residues.